What follows are 5 T cell receptor beta chains derived from one specimen sequenced in a study of shared clonotypes between healthy human individuals (TCRdb year 2020). Libraries were made using the immunoSEQ multiplex PCR assay. This immuneACCESS table, as held by TCRdb, lists in-frame sequences with V and J called but not all clones. Of the missing ones, under half trace to an unresolved V gene in checked studies; the others have no known cause. This sample holds some 1 million clones; about three quarters were observed only once. The top ten clonotypes cover 1.4% to 1.5% of the sample. The sample consisted of memory CD4+ T cells sorted from blood. The sample's cell subset or site, from its label and the paper: CD45RA-negative fraction. These TCRs come from a man aged 18 to 30 in good health.

V usage is TRBV6-1 and J usage is TRBJ1-2; D remains unclear. V lost 7 bases, J lost 6 bases, and 12 bases lay in between. CDR3 length equals 12 residues. The germline gives CDR1 MNHNS, CDR2 SASEGT. The CDR3 nucleotides are TGTGCCAGCACCCCCTACCAGAATGGCTACACCTTC. Protein sequence: CASTPYQNGYTF.

The rearrangement joins TRBV13 to TRBJ2-7; D unclear. This CDR3 has 15 amino acids. CDR1 is PRHDT, CDR2 FYEKMQ, per germline (reference sequence). V was shortened by 1 base and J by 1 base, with 11 bases between the two germline ends. DNA of the CDR3: TGTGCCAGCAGCTTAGAGGGCGGAAAGTCCTACGAGCAGTACTTC. Amino acid sequence: CASSLEGGKSYEQYF.

Only a few counts were recorded for this clone. This rearrangement joins TRBV2 to TRBJ2-5; TRBD1 is a possible D gene (5 bases). The CDR3 runs 12 residues. The germline gives CDR1 SNHLY, CDR2 FYNNEI. Trimming removed 6 bases at V and 6 bases at J, with 11 bases between. The DNA of the CDR3 is TGTGCCAGCAGCAGGGAAGGGAAGACCCAGTACTTC. It translates to CASSREGKTQYF.

CDR3 residues: CASSLRYGSPYEQYF. The DNA of the CDR3 is TGTGCCAGCAGCTTGCGTTACGGATCTCCTTACGAGCAGTACTTC. The chain joins TRBV7-2 to TRBJ2-7; D is ambiguous. This CDR3 has 15 amino acids. The V gene's germline CDR1 is SGHTA and CDR2 FQGNSA. The V end was cut by 3 bases, the J end by 4 bases, with 16 bases between.

The V gene is TRBV5-4, the J gene TRBJ1-5, with unresolved D. The V end was cut by 4 bases, the J end by 0 bases, with 11 bases between. The CDR3 totals 15 residues. Per the germline V gene, CDR1 is SGHNT and CDR2 is YYREEE (reference sequence). CDR3 sequence reads: CASSPETSSNQPQHF. CDR3 nucleotides: TGTGCCAGCAGCCCTGAGACATCTAGCAATCAGCCCCAGCATTTT.